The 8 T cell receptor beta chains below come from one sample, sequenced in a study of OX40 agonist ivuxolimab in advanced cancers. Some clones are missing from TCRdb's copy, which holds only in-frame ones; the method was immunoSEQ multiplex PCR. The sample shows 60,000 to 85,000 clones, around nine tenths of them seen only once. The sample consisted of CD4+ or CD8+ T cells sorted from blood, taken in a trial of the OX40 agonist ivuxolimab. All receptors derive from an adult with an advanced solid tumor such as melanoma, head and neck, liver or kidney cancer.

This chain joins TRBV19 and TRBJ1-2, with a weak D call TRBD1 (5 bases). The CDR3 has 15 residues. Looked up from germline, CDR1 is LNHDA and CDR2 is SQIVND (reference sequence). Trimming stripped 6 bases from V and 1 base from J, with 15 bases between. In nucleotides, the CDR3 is TGTGCCAGTAGCCACGACTCGGGGGTTAACTATGGCTACACCTTC. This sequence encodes CASSHDSGVNYGYTF.

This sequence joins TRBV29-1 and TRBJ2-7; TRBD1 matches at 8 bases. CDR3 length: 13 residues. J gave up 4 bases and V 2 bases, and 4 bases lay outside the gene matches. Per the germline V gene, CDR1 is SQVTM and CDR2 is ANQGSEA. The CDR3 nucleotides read TGCAGCGTTGAAAGGCAGGGGGCTTACGAGCAGTACTTC. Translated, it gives CSVERQGAYEQYF.

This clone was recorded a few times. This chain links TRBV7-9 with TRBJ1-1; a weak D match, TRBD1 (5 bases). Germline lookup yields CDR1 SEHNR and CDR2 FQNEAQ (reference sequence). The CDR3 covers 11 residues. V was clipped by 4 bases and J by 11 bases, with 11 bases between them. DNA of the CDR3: TGTGCCAGCAGCTCACAGGCGACCGCTTTCTTT. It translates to CASSSQATAFF.

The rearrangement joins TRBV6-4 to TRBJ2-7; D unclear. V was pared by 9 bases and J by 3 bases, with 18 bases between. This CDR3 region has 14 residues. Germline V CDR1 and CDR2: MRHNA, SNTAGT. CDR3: CARTQSERVYEQYF. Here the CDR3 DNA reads TGTGCCAGGACACAGTCGGAGAGAGTCTACGAGCAGTACTTC.

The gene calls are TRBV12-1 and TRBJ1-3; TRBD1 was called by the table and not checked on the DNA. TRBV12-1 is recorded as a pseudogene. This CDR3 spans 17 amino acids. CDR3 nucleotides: TGTGCCAGCAGCTTCCTGAAGACAGGGACATCTGGAAACACCATATATTTT. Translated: CASSFLKTGTSGNTIYF.

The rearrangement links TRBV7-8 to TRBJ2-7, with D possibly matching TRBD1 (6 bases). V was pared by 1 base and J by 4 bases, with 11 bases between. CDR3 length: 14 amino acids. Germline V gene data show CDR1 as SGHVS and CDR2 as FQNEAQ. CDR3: CASSLGGRGYEQYF. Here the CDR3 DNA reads TGTGCCAGCAGCTTAGGGGGGCGCGGATACGAGCAGTACTTC.

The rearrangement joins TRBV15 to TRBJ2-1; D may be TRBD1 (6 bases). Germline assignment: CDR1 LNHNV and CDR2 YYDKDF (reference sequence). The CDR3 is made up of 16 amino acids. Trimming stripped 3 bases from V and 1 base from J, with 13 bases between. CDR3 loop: CATSRARGGSYNEQFF. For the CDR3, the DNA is TGTGCCACCAGCAGGGCCAGAGGGGGATCCTACAATGAGCAGTTCTTC.

CDR3 bases: TGTGCCAGCAGTTTAGGGGCGGGCGAGCAGTACTTC. Protein product: CASSLGAGEQYF. This chain links TRBV27 with TRBJ2-7; possibly TRBD1 or TRBD2 for D (5 bases each). The CDR3 consists of 12 residues. The germline V and J ends were trimmed by 2 bases and 6 bases, with 8 bases remaining between them. Germline V gene sequence: CDR1 MNHEY, CDR2 SMNVEV (reference sequence).